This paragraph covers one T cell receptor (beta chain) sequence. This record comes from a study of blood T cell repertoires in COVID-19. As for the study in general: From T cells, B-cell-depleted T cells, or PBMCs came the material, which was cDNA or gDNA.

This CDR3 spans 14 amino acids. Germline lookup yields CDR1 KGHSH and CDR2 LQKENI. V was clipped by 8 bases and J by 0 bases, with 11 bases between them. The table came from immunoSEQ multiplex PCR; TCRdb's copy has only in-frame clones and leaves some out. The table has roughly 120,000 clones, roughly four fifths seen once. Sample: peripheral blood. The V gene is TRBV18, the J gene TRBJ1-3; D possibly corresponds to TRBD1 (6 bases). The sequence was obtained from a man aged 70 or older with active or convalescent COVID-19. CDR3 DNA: TGTGCCAGCACCGACAGGATCTCTGGAAACACCATATATTTT. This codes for CASTDRISGNTIYF.